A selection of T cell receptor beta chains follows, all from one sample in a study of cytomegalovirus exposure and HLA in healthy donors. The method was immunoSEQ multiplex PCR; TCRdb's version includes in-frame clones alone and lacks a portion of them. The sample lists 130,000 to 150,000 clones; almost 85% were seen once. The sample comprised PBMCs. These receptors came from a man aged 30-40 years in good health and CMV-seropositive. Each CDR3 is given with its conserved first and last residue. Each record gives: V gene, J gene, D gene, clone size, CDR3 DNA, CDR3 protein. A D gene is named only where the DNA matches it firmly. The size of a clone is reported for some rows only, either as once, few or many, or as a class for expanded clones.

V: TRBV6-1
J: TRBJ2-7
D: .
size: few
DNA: TGTGCCAGCAGACAGACACTCTACGAGCAGTACTTC
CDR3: CASRQTLYEQYF

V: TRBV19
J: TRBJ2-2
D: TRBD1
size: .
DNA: TGTGCCTCCACCGGGACAGGCGCCGGGGAGCTGTTTTTT
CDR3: CASTGTGAGELFF

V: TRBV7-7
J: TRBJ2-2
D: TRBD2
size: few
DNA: TGTGCCATTGTAAGGGCTAGCGGGGTCACCGGGGAGCTGTTTTTT
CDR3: CAIVRASGVTGELFF

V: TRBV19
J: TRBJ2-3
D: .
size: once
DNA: TGTGCCAGTAGTGTGTGGGAGGCGGGAGATACGCAGTATTTT
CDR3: CASSVWEAGDTQYF

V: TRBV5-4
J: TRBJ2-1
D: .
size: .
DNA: TGTGCCAGCAGCTTGTGGGTCGGAGACAATGAGCAGTTCTTC
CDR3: CASSLWVGDNEQFF

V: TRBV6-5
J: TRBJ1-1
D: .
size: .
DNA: TGTGCCAGCAGACGAGGAGGCAAGAACACTGAAGCTTTCTTT
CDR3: CASRRGGKNTEAFF

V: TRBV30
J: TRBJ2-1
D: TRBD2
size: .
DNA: TGTGCCTGGGTCGCGGGGGGTAGCGGGAGGAACAATGAGCAGTTCTTC
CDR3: CAWVAGGSGRNNEQFF

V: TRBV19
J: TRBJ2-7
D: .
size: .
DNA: TGTGCCAGTAGTCTTACAGGGTCCTACGAGCAGTACTTC
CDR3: CASSLTGSYEQYF

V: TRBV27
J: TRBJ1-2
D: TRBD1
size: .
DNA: TGTGCCAGCAGTGGACAGGGTGCTAACTATGGCTACACCTTC
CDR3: CASSGQGANYGYTF

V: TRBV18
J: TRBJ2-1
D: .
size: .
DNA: TGTGCCAGCTCACCAATAGGACCAGCGGATGAGCAGTTCTTC
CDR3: CASSPIGPADEQFF

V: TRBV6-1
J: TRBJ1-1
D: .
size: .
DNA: TGTGCCAGCACGAGACAGACTCCGAACACTGAAGCTTTCTTT
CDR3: CASTRQTPNTEAFF

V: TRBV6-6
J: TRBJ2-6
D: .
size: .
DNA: TGTGCCAGCTCACCGAACGGTCTAGGGGCCAACGTCCTGACTTTC
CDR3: CASSPNGLGANVLTF

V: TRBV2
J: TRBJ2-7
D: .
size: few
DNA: TGTGCCAGCAGTGAAGCGAGGGTCTACGAGCAGTACTTC
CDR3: CASSEARVYEQYF